This T cell receptor beta chain was sequenced during a study of beta chain features in type 1 diabetes. Expressed TCRB transcripts were sequenced, since all the RNA that had been isolated was reverse transcribed. Sequenced by immunoSEQ multiplex PCR; TCRdb stores in-frame clones only, minus some. Seen here are about 650,000 clones, around 11% observed once, and the top ten hold around 0.12%. Study conclusions and caveats: Within each of all four CD4+ subsets, Type 1 diabetes patients had TCRB CDR3s that were moderately but significantly shorter.

Points on this clone: Its antigen is not identified.

This TCR derives from a man younger than 45 with type 1 diabetes. Sequencing was performed on naive CD4+ T cells from blood.

The CDR3 DNA sequence: TGTGCCAGCAGCCTCCGAACAACAGGGTCGGGGGCCAACGTCCTGACTTTC. Translating gives CASSLRTTGSGANVLTF. The chain recombines TRBV5-4 with TRBJ2-6, with D possibly TRBD1 on 6 matching bases. The CDR3 spans 17 residues. Germline CDR1 SGHNT, CDR2 YYREEE (reference sequence). The V gene lost 4 bases and the J gene lost 4 bases, with 18 bases spanning the gap.